A selection of T cell receptor beta chains follows, all from one sample in a study of a mutant IDH1 vaccine in newly diagnosed glioma. No antigens are known for them. TCRdb's copy holds only in-frame clones and misses some; the assay was immunoSEQ multiplex PCR. Seen here are about 68,000 clones, roughly 84% observed once, and the top ten hold approximately 12%. The specimen comprised PBMCs, sampled from a glioma patient whose treatment included an IDH1 peptide vaccine. Every receptor here comes from a man younger than 35 with glioma. CDR3s include the opening cysteine and the closing phenylalanine or tryptophan. The D gene is left open where the match is weak. A row's size may be missing; if present it is once, few, many or a size class.

clone_size	v_call	d_call	j_call	cdr3_nt	cdr3_aa
NA	TRBV4-3	NA	TRBJ2-7	TGCGCCAGCAGCCAAGTCGGGGACCTCTCCTACGAGCAGTACTTC	CASSQVGDLSYEQYF
NA	TRBV6-6	TRBD1	TRBJ2-4	TGTGCCAGCAGGGAGACAGGGACGAGGGACATTCAGTACTTC	CASRETGTRDIQYF
NA	TRBV4-2	NA	TRBJ1-5	TGTGCCAGCAGCCAAGGGACTCCCAAGCATCAGCCCCAGCATTTT	CASSQGTPKHQPQHF
NA	TRBV4-3	NA	TRBJ1-5	TGCGCCAGCAGCCAAGATGAAGGGAACAATCAGCCCCAGCATTTT	CASSQDEGNNQPQHF
once	TRBV28	TRBD1	TRBJ1-1	TGTGCCAGCAGTTCCCCTGGGACAGGGAGTATCAGTTTCTTT	CASSSPGTGSISFF
NA	TRBV12-5	TRBD1	TRBJ2-1	TGTGCTAGTGGTTTTGACAGGGGGTCCTACAATGAGCAGTTCTTC	CASGFDRGSYNEQFF
once	TRBV5-4	TRBD2	TRBJ2-1	TGTGCCAGCAGCTTCAAGCGGGGGGGCAATGAGCAGTTCTTC	CASSFKRGGNEQFF
NA	TRBV12-5	NA	TRBJ1-1	TGTGCTAGTGTCTTGAGGGCGGCTGGGGCTTACGCTTTCTTT	CASVLRAAGAYAFF
NA	TRBV7-9	NA	TRBJ2-3	TGTGCCAGCAGCTTAGCTGGTGTGACGCAGTATTTT	CASSLAGVTQYF
NA	TRBV19	TRBD1	TRBJ1-5	TGTGCCAGTAGTCCCAGACAGGGTTATAGCAATCAGCCCCAGCATTTT	CASSPRQGYSNQPQHF
NA	TRBV7-2	NA	TRBJ2-5	TGTGCCAGCAGCCAAACGGGGTCCCAAGAGACCCAGTACTTC	CASSQTGSQETQYF
few	TRBV19	TRBD1	TRBJ1-5	TGTGCCAGTAGCGTGATTGGGGGACAGGGGAACAATCAGCCCCAGCATTTT	CASSVIGGQGNNQPQHF
NA	TRBV15	NA	TRBJ2-7	TGTGCCACCAGCAACCGGGACGGCTCCTACGAGCAGTACTTC	CATSNRDGSYEQYF
NA	TRBV10-3	NA	TRBJ2-7	TGTGCCATCAGTGAGTATGGGGGGACCTACGAGCAGTACTTC	CAISEYGGTYEQYF
NA	TRBV2	NA	TRBJ2-5	TGTGCCAGCAGTGATTGGGAGACCCAGTACTTC	CASSDWETQYF
NA	TRBV7-9	TRBD2	TRBJ2-5	TGTGCCAGCAGCGCCGCTAGCGGGGGGCCTCAAGAGACCCAGTACTTC	CASSAASGGPQETQYF
NA	TRBV6-1	NA	TRBJ1-3	TGTGCCAGCAGCCGTACTGGAAACACCATATATTTT	CASSRTGNTIYF
NA	TRBV11-2	TRBD1	TRBJ1-1	TGTGCCAGCAGCATCTTCCCGGGACAGGGTAGAACTGAAGCTTTCTTT	CASSIFPGQGRTEAFF
NA	TRBV27	TRBD1	TRBJ2-7	TGTGCCAGCAGTTTATACGGGACAGGCCTCTACGAGCAGTACTTC	CASSLYGTGLYEQYF
NA	TRBV5-4	TRBD1	TRBJ1-2	TGTGCCAGCAGCCGGGACAGGGGGTACGGCTATGGCTACACCTTC	CASSRDRGYGYGYTF
NA	TRBV6-1	TRBD1	TRBJ1-2	TGTGCCAGCAGCCCTGCGGGACAGATTACTTATGGCTACACCTTC	CASSPAGQITYGYTF
few	TRBV28	NA	TRBJ1-5	TGTGCCAGCAGTCACCAGGGTTATCGTCAGCCCCAGCATTTT	CASSHQGYRQPQHF
NA	TRBV7-9	NA	TRBJ2-7	TGTGCCAGCAGCTTGGGGGGTTACTACGAGCAGTACTTC	CASSLGGYYEQYF
NA	TRBV7-6	NA	TRBJ2-7	TGTGCCAGCAGCTTGACGGGACAAAGCTACGAGCAGTACTTC	CASSLTGQSYEQYF
NA	TRBV11-2	NA	TRBJ1-5	TGTGCCAGCAGCTTAGATCATGGCTTAGGCAGCAATCAGCCCCAGCATTTT	CASSLDHGLGSNQPQHF
NA	TRBV4-1	NA	TRBJ1-1	TGCGCCAGCAGCCAAGAAAGACAGATAGGCACTGAAGCTTTCTTT	CASSQERQIGTEAFF
NA	TRBV5-8	TRBD1	TRBJ1-3	TGTGCCAGCAGTTTGGGGGCTGGACAGGGGGACACCATATATTTT	CASSLGAGQGDTIYF
NA	TRBV27	NA	TRBJ2-1	TGTGCCAGCAGTTTCTCAGTCTACAATGAGCAGTTCTTC	CASSFSVYNEQFF
NA	TRBV29-1	TRBD1	TRBJ2-3	TGCAGCGCCCCGACAGGGGGCACAGATACGCAGTATTTT	CSAPTGGTDTQYF
NA	TRBV2	NA	TRBJ1-5	TGTGCCAGCAGTGAAGGAAGCCTTAGCAATCAGCCCCAGCATTTT	CASSEGSLSNQPQHF
NA	TRBV6-5	NA	TRBJ1-5	TGTGCCAGCAGAAGGCAGGGAAACATGTATCAGCCCCAGCATTTT	CASRRQGNMYQPQHF
NA	TRBV7-9	TRBD1	TRBJ2-7	TGTGCCAGCAGCTCACATACCCCTCGGACAGGGGAAGGAACCTACGAGCAGTACTTC	CASSSHTPRTGEGTYEQYF
NA	TRBV19	NA	TRBJ2-1	TGTGCCAGTAAGAATGGTCGAGGTGGCAGCTACAATGAGCAGTTCTTC	CASKNGRGGSYNEQFF
NA	TRBV6-5	NA	TRBJ1-1	TGTGCCAGCAGTTACAAGGACCCCGTTTTCTATGAAGCTTTCTTT	CASSYKDPVFYEAFF
NA	TRBV11-2	TRBD1	TRBJ1-4	TGTGCCAGCAGCTTAGTGTACAGGGGCTCAACTAATGAAAAACTGTTTTTT	CASSLVYRGSTNEKLFF
NA	TRBV2	NA	TRBJ1-4	TGTGCCAGCAGTGGAAGAATGTGGGGCGCCGGTGGGGAAAAACTGTTTTTT	CASSGRMWGAGGEKLFF
NA	TRBV13	NA	TRBJ2-5	TGTGCCAGCAGCTTCGAGGGCGACGAGACCCAGTACTTC	CASSFEGDETQYF
NA	TRBV7-8	TRBD2	TRBJ2-5	TGTGCCAGCAGGGGGACTAGCGGGAGCCTCTCGACCCAGTACTTC	CASRGTSGSLSTQYF
NA	TRBV5-4	NA	TRBJ1-4	TGTGCCAGCAGCTTGGGTAGGAGGGAAAAACTGTTTTTT	CASSLGRREKLFF
NA	TRBV6-4	NA	TRBJ1-1	TGTGCCAGCAGGGACACTCTAAGGGTGAACACTGAAGCTTTCTTT	CASRDTLRVNTEAFF
NA	TRBV27	NA	TRBJ2-7	TGTGCCAGCAGTTTAAGACAGAACTACGAGCAGTACTTC	CASSLRQNYEQYF
once	TRBV30	TRBD1	TRBJ1-1	TGTGCCTGGACCAGGGACAGGAGGGACACTGAAGCTTTCTTT	CAWTRDRRDTEAFF
NA	TRBV6-5	NA	TRBJ1-2	TGTGCCAGCAGTTACTCGGGACGGCTGCACTATGGCTACACCTTC	CASSYSGRLHYGYTF
NA	TRBV4-3	NA	TRBJ2-7	TGCGCCAGCAGCCAAGAATATGGTGGCGGGGCAGACGAGCAGTACTTC	CASSQEYGGGADEQYF
NA	TRBV25-1	NA	TRBJ1-3	TGTGCCAGCAGTTGGAGGGGCCGCGGCTCTGGAAACACCATATATTTT	CASSWRGRGSGNTIYF